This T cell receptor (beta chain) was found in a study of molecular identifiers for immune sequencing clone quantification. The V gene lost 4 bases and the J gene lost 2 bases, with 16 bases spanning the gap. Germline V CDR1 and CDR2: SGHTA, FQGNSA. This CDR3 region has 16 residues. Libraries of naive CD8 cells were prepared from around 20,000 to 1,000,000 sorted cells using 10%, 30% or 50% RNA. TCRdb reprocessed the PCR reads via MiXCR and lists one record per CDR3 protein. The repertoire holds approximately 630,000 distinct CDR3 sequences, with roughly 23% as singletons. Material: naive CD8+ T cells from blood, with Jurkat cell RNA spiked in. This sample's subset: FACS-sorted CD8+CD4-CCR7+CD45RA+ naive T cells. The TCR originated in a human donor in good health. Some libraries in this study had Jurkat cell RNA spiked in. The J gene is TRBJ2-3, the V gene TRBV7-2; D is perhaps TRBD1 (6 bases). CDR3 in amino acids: CASSYREGTTTDTQYF. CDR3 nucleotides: TGTGCCAGCAGCTACAGGGAAGGAACTACCACAGATACGCAGTATTTT.